This record concerns one TCR beta chain sequence. Its matching antigen is unknown. This sample stems from a study of CD8 T cells in ankylosing spondylitis. Study-wide results and caveats: Certain motif variants had earlier been reported in reactive arthritis synovial fluid and blood. According to the report, clones linked to the disease were significantly enriched in matched synovial fluid samples taken from ankylosing spondylitis patients. One TCR beta motif, made up of roughly eight highly homologous variants, appeared characteristic of ankylosing spondylitis blood.

TCRdb reprocessed the 5' RACE reads via MiXCR and lists one record per CDR3 protein. This sample carries just over 350,000 distinct CDR3 sequences, roughly 20% of them seen once, and the ten largest clones take around 12%. Between the trimmed V and J ends, which lost 1 base and 9 bases, there was a span of 10 bases. This CDR3 region has 13 residues. The germline CDR1 and CDR2 sequences are MGHRA and YSYEKL. The receptor was derived from a male donor with ankylosing spondylitis or in good health (not recorded which). The sequencing input was blood, either unsorted or a sorted T cell fraction (not recorded which). The rearrangement uses TRBV4-1 and TRBJ2-1; D is unresolved. Here the CDR3 DNA reads TGCGCCAGCAGCCAAGCCATGGGTGCTGAGCAGTTCTTC. This translates into CASSQAMGAEQFF.